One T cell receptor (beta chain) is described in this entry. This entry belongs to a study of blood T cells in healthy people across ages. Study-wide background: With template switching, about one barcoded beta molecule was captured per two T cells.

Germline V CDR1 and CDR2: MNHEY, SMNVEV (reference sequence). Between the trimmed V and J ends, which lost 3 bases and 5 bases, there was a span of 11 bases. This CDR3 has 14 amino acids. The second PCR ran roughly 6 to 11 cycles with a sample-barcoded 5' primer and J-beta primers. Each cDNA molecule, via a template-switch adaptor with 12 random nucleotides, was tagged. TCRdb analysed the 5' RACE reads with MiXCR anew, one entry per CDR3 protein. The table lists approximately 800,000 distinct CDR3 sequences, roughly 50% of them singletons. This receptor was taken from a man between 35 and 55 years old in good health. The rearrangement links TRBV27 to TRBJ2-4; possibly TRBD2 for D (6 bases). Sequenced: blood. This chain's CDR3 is CASSLGGGENIQYF. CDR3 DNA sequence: TGTGCCAGCAGTTTGGGGGGAGGCGAAAACATTCAGTACTTC.